The 24 T cell receptor beta chains below were found in one sample sequenced in a study of cytomegalovirus exposure and HLA in healthy donors. Assay: immunoSEQ multiplex PCR; the TCRdb copy retains only in-frame clones and omits some. The sample consists of about 190,000 clones, roughly 83% of them appearing once. Input material: PBMCs. The source of these receptors is a woman aged 18-30 years in good health and CMV-seronegative.

The V gene is TRBV6-1, the J gene TRBJ2-7; the D is unclear. Germline V gives CDR1 MNHNS, CDR2 SASEGT. The V end was cut by 2 bases, the J end by 7 bases, with 12 bases between. The CDR3 contains 13 residues. The CDR3 is CASSEPLVREQYF. In DNA form, the CDR3 reads TGTGCCAGCAGTGAACCCCTAGTCCGGGAGCAGTACTTC.

V and J are TRBV5-1 and TRBJ2-3; 10 bases align to TRBD1. The V gene's germline CDR1 is SGHRS and CDR2 YFSETQ. The length of the CDR3 is 15 residues. Trimming took 5 bases from V and 3 from J; bases not matched to a gene: 6. The CDR3 DNA reads as TGCGCCAGCAGATCGACGGGACAGGGGACAGATACGCAGTATTTT. It yields the protein CASRSTGQGTDTQYF.

This clone was detected only once. V and J are TRBV29-1 and TRBJ1-2, with 8 bases fitting TRBD1. This CDR3 is built from 13 residues. V lost 6 bases, J lost 2 bases, and 5 bases stayed unmatched. Germline V gene sequence: CDR1 SQVTM, CDR2 ANQGSEA. The DNA for the CDR3 is TGCAGCGTCGGGACAGGAAGAAACTATGGCTACACCTTC. Amino acid sequence: CSVGTGRNYGYTF.

This clone was found once. The V and J genes are TRBV9 and TRBJ2-1; weak D call: TRBD2 (7 bases). The CDR3 consists of 16 residues. The germline CDR1 and CDR2 sequences are SGDLS and YYNGEE. V lost 0 bases to trimming and J lost 3 bases, with 13 bases between them. The CDR3 sequence is CASSVVAGALYNEQFF. The DNA for the CDR3 is TGTGCCAGCAGCGTAGTGGCGGGGGCCCTCTACAATGAGCAGTTCTTC.

The V and J genes are TRBV5-8 and TRBJ1-2, with D tentatively TRBD1 (6 bases). Trimming removed 3 bases at V and 6 bases at J, with 12 bases between. The CDR3 has 13 amino acids. Per the germline V gene, CDR1 is SGHTS and CDR2 is YDEGEE. CDR3 nucleotide sequence: TGTGCCAGCAGCTACGGACAGAACGATGGCTACACCTTC. This encodes CASSYGQNDGYTF.

The gene calls are TRBV4-2 and TRBJ2-7; D is ambiguous. Germline assignment: CDR1 LGHNA and CDR2 YNFKEQ. The V end was cut by 1 base, the J end by 6 bases, with 19 bases between. The CDR3 is 16 residues long. CDR3: CASSQGGLVGHPEQYF. Here the CDR3 DNA reads TGTGCCAGCAGCCAAGGAGGTTTGGTCGGCCACCCCGAGCAGTACTTC.

The rearrangement uses TRBV5-1 and TRBJ2-7; TRBD1 aligns across 7 bases. Germline V gives CDR1 SGHRS, CDR2 YFSETQ. This CDR3 region has 16 residues. The V segment lost 0 bases and the J segment 3 bases; nucleotides outside the gene matches: 9. The CDR3: CASSLGGQTIGYEQYF. CDR3 bases: TGCGCCAGCAGCTTGGGGGGACAGACAATAGGCTACGAGCAGTACTTC.

This chain joins TRBV28 and TRBJ1-5; tentative D call: TRBD1 (6 bases). In germline, CDR1 is MDHEN, CDR2 SYDVKM. The CDR3 totals 14 residues. Trimming left V 4 bases short and J 7 bases short, with 14 bases between. CDR3 in amino acids: CASSSQGRKQPQHF. CDR3 DNA: TGTGCCAGCAGTTCTCAGGGGAGAAAACAGCCCCAGCATTTT.

J is TRBJ1-4 and V is TRBV15, with 12 bases aligning to TRBD1. V shed 1 base and J 8 bases; nucleotides not matched to a gene: 2. Looked up from germline, CDR1 is LNHNV and CDR2 is YYDKDF (reference sequence). The CDR3 is 15 residues long. CDR3 bases: TGTGCCACCAGCAGAGGGGGGACAGGGGGCGAAAAACTGTTTTTT. This translates into CATSRGGTGGEKLFF.

Comments on this clone: The same CDR3 arises from other DNA sequences in this sample as well. V is TRBV6-6 and J is TRBJ1-2; D unclear. This CDR3 has 13 amino acids. Trimming shortened V by 0 bases and J by 3 bases, and 5 bases separated the two germline ends. Germline CDR1 reads MNHNY; CDR2 reads SVGAGI (reference sequence). The CDR3 bases are TGTGCCAGCAGTTACTCCGGGGACTATGGCTACACCTTC. Residues: CASSYSGDYGYTF.

This clone was counted once. The J gene is TRBJ1-2, the V gene TRBV5-4, with 10 bases matching TRBD1. V lost 2 bases to trimming and J lost 4 bases; unmatched junction nucleotides: 8. The CDR3 loop spans 16 amino acids. The germline CDR1 and CDR2 sequences are SGHNT and YYREEE (reference sequence). The DNA for the CDR3 is TGTGCCAGCAGCTTAGACTCGGGACAGGGGATCTATGGCTACACCTTC. This codes for CASSLDSGQGIYGYTF.

The J gene is TRBJ1-2, the V gene TRBV7-8, with 7 bases that match TRBD1. V shed 0 bases, J shed 0 bases, and the junction held 10 bases outside the gene matches. In germline, CDR1 is SGHVS, CDR2 FQNEAQ. The CDR3 is 18 amino acids. The CDR3 nucleotides read TGTGCCAGCAGCTTAGCCAGGGACAGTTACATAGCTAACTATGGCTACACCTTC. Translated, it gives CASSLARDSYIANYGYTF.

J is TRBJ2-7 and V is TRBV18, with D possibly matching TRBD1 (5 bases). This CDR3 has 14 amino acids. CDR1 and CDR2 from the germline V gene are KGHSH and LQKENI. Trimming removed 6 bases at V and 1 base at J, with 13 bases between. This chain's CDR3 is CASSPTEPSYEQYF. The CDR3 DNA sequence: TGTGCCAGCTCTCCGACAGAACCGTCCTACGAGCAGTACTTC.

This chain connects TRBV6-6 to TRBJ2-1, with 8 bases identical to TRBD2. Germline loops: CDR1 MNHNY, CDR2 SVGAGI (reference sequence). J gave up 15 bases and V 3 bases, and 13 bases lay outside the gene matches. The CDR3 is 14 residues long. CDR3 bases: TGTGCCAGCAGTTATTTGCCCAGCGGGAGCCAGCCGTTCTTC. Amino acids: CASSYLPSGSQPFF.

The chain has TRBV18 and TRBJ2-2; the D gene is possibly TRBD2 (6 bases). Germline V gene sequence: CDR1 KGHSH, CDR2 LQKENI. This CDR3 comprises 18 residues. V was shortened by 2 bases and J by 2 bases, with 18 bases between the two germline ends. CDR3 sequence: CASSPTLGGGANTGELFF. The CDR3 nucleotides read TGTGCCAGCTCACCAACCCTCGGGGGAGGTGCCAACACCGGGGAGCTGTTTTTT.

The genes are TRBV11-3 and TRBJ1-1, with a tentative D call TRBD1 (5 bases). Germline-derived CDR1 and CDR2 are SGHNT and YENEEA. The V end was cut by 5 bases, the J end by 2 bases, with 12 bases between. The CDR3 has 14 residues. The CDR3 nucleotides are TGTGCCAGCAGCCTCCAGGGCGTAAACACTGAAGCTTTCTTT. This translates into CASSLQGVNTEAFF.

V is TRBV4-1 and J is TRBJ2-3; 10 nucleotides align to TRBD2. The trim removed 0 bases at V and 1 base at J, leaving 7 bases unmatched. Germline-derived CDR1 and CDR2 are MGHRA and YSYEKL. The CDR3 totals 18 residues. The CDR3 region is CASSQDQRGGLGTDTQYF. The CDR3 DNA sequence: TGCGCCAGCAGCCAAGACCAGCGGGGGGGCCTCGGCACAGATACGCAGTATTTT.

The V gene is TRBV19, the J gene TRBJ1-2; perhaps TRBD1 as D (6 bases). Per the germline V gene, CDR1 is LNHDA and CDR2 is SQIVND (reference sequence). The CDR3 length is 11 residues. With 9 bases removed from V and 6 bases from J, the gap between germline ends came to 11 bases. Written as DNA, the CDR3 is TGTGCCAGCGTAAGGGGGAATGGCTACACCTTC. Its protein product is CASVRGNGYTF.

V and J are TRBV2 and TRBJ1-1; maybe TRBD1 (6 bases). The CDR3 has 14 residues. V was pared by 5 bases and J by 2 bases, with 12 bases between. CDR1 SNHLY and CDR2 FYNNEI come from the germline V gene. The CDR3: CASSLQGRNTEAFF. CDR3 nucleotides: TGTGCCAGCAGTCTACAGGGAAGAAACACTGAAGCTTTCTTT.

The V and J genes are TRBV18 and TRBJ2-1; possible D gene TRBD2, 5 bases. Trimming pared 1 base from V and 8 bases from J, leaving 15 bases between. The CDR3 is 15 residues long. The V gene's germline CDR1 is KGHSH and CDR2 LQKENI. The CDR3 reads CASSPQLGSMDEQFF. The CDR3 DNA sequence: TGTGCCAGCTCACCACAACTAGGGAGTATGGATGAGCAGTTCTTC.

The chain uses TRBV7-8 and TRBJ2-7, with D perhaps TRBD2 (6 bases). V lost 3 bases to trimming and J lost 7 bases, with 16 bases between them. Germline V gene sequence: CDR1 SGHVS, CDR2 FQNEAQ. This CDR3 spans 14 amino acids. The CDR3: CASSFAGTRREQYF. The CDR3 bases are TGTGCCAGCAGCTTCGCCGGGACTCGGCGGGAGCAGTACTTC. The full variable domain, rest sourced from reference TRBV7-8 and TRBJ2-7, is GAGVSQSPRYKVAKRGQDVALRCDPISGHVSLFWYQQALGQGPEFLTYFQNEAQLDKSGLPSDRFFAERPEGSVSTLKIQRTQQEDSAVYLCASSFAGTRREQYFGPGTRLTVT.

The chain carries TRBV19 and TRBJ2-5; D perhaps matches TRBD1 (5 bases). Germline-derived CDR1 and CDR2 are LNHDA and SQIVND (reference sequence). The CDR3 loop spans 16 amino acids. The V and J ends lost 2 bases and 5 bases respectively, with 18 bases between them. CDR3 sequence reads: CASSIRGGDFGETQYF. CDR3 nucleotides: TGTGCCAGTAGTATAAGGGGTGGGGATTTCGGTGAGACCCAGTACTTC.

Only a few counts were recorded for this clone. At one of its ends the junction is not consistent with the germline gene, which may arise from a read error. This sequence joins TRBV2 and TRBJ1-5; 9 bases are shared with TRBD1. CDR3 length: 14 residues. CDR1 and CDR2 from the germline V gene are SNHLY and FYNNEI. The CDR3 here is CASSLGQGNQPQHF. The CDR3 bases are TGTGCCAGCAGTTTGGGACAGGGCAACCAGCCCCAGCATTTT.

The chain employs TRBV15 and TRBJ2-1, with D unclear. Trimming took 9 bases from V and 4 from J, leaving 13 bases between them. Germline V CDR1 and CDR2: LNHNV, YYDKDF (reference sequence). The length of the CDR3 is 13 residues. The CDR3 sequence: CATGLGRYNEQFF. The CDR3 DNA follows: TGTGCCACGGGCCTGGGTCGTTACAATGAGCAGTTCTTC.